Below are 2 T cell receptor beta chains sequenced from a single sample in a study of shared clonotypes between healthy human individuals. Measured with immunoSEQ multiplex PCR; TCRdb has only the in-frame clones, and not every one. The table shows roughly 300,000 clones, with 80% to 90% occurring only once. The source material was memory CD8+ T cells sorted from blood. Subset here: CD45RO+ cells pooled with CCR7-negative TemRA cells. Source of these receptors: a man between 18 and 29 years old in good health.

The V and J genes are TRBV4-1 and TRBJ2-7; 9 bases match TRBD1. Per the germline V gene, CDR1 is MGHRA and CDR2 is YSYEKL. This CDR3 comprises 14 residues. V was clipped by 1 base and J by 3 bases; unmatched bases: 1. The CDR3 DNA follows: TGCGCCAGCAGCCAAGTGACAGGGGGCTACGAGCAGTACTTC. This encodes CASSQVTGGYEQYF.

V is TRBV5-1 and J is TRBJ1-6; D is undetermined. V lost 2 bases and J 0 bases, leaving 9 bases between the germline ends. The CDR3 runs 16 residues. The germline gives CDR1 SGHRS, CDR2 YFSETQ. For the CDR3, the DNA is TGCGCCAGCAGCTTAAGAACCAGCTCCTATAATTCACCCCTCCACTTT. Protein: CASSLRTSSYNSPLHF.